Listed below are T cell receptor beta chains from one sample, sequenced in a study of blood T cell repertoires in COVID-19. The assay was immunoSEQ multiplex PCR, and TCRdb's table has in-frame clones only and misses some. The data contain 120,000 to 150,000 clones, 60% to 85% of them singletons. Sequenced sample: peripheral blood. The receptors originated from a man aged 45-65 years with acute or convalescent COVID-19. CDR3s include the opening cysteine and the closing phenylalanine or tryptophan. A D gene is named only where the DNA matches it firmly. Size is stated for part of the rows, as once, few or many counts, or as a class when the clone is expanded.

j_call clone_size d_call v_call cdr3_aa cdr3_nt
TRBJ1-2 NA TRBD1 TRBV4-2 CASSQDTQGAFGYTF TGTGCCAGCAGCCAAGATACCCAGGGGGCCTTTGGCTACACCTTC
TRBJ2-5 NA NA TRBV12-3/TRBV12-4 CASTTGLRGAQYF TGTGCCAGCACCACCGGTCTCAGAGGAGCCCAGTACTTC
TRBJ2-4 NA NA TRBV5-4 CASSLFGVAKNIQYF TGTGCCAGCAGCTTGTTCGGAGTAGCCAAAAACATTCAGTACTTC
TRBJ1-3 NA NA TRBV15 CATSRDQASSGNTIYF TGTGCCACCAGCAGAGATCAGGCGAGCTCTGGAAACACCATATATTTT
TRBJ2-4 NA TRBD1 TRBV5-1 CASSLGAGGLENIQYF TGCGCCAGCAGCTTGGGAGCAGGGGGCTTGGAAAACATTCAGTACTTC
TRBJ2-7 NA TRBD1 TRBV7-3 CASSYGQGDTYEQYF TGTGCCAGCAGCTACGGACAGGGGGACACCTACGAGCAGTACTTC
TRBJ2-1 NA TRBD2 TRBV4-2 CASSQAGTSGGRANEQFF TGTGCCAGCAGCCAAGCGGGAACTAGCGGGGGTCGGGCGAATGAGCAGTTCTTC
TRBJ1-5 NA TRBD1 TRBV5-5 CASSSSGTGGGYGPQHF TGTGCCAGCAGCTCCTCCGGGACAGGGGGCGGCTATGGGCCCCAGCATTTT
TRBJ1-6 NA NA TRBV3-1/TRBV3-2 CASSPTRNSPLHF TGTGCCAGCAGCCCTACTCGAAATTCACCCCTCCACTTT
TRBJ1-5 NA TRBD1 TRBV30 CAWNRGPSNQPQHF TGTGCCTGGAACAGGGGACCTAGCAATCAGCCCCAGCATTTT
TRBJ2-3 NA TRBD2 TRBV7-6 CASSPRRGGQGTDTQYF TGTGCCAGCAGTCCACGACGGGGGGGCCAGGGGACAGATACGCAGTATTTT
TRBJ1-2 NA NA TRBV19 CASSPQGNYGYTF TGTGCCAGTAGTCCCCAGGGGAATTATGGCTACACCTTC
TRBJ1-2 NA NA TRBV12-3/TRBV12-4 CASSFRLSRGYTF TGTGCCAGCAGTTTTCGGTTATCGAGGGGCTACACCTTC
TRBJ1-1 NA NA TRBV18 CASSPRTENTEAFF TGTGCCAGCTCACCACGGACAGAAAACACTGAAGCTTTCTTT
TRBJ2-5 NA NA TRBV7-9 CASSLAAAQETQYF TGTGCCAGCAGCTTAGCAGCGGCCCAAGAGACCCAGTACTTC
TRBJ2-1 NA TRBD1 TRBV11-3 CASSLGQGGNEQFF TGTGCCAGCAGCTTAGGACAGGGCGGAAATGAGCAGTTCTTC
TRBJ1-6 NA NA TRBV7-2 CASSLTPGDSPLHF TGTGCCAGCAGCTTGACTCCAGGGGATTCACCCCTCCACTTT
TRBJ1-2 once NA TRBV3-1/TRBV3-2 CASSPGRGDRGYTF TGTGCCAGCAGCCCAGGGAGGGGGGATCGCGGCTACACCTTC
TRBJ1-1 few TRBD1 TRBV2 CASSDIVTTGITFEAFF TGTGCCAGCAGTGATATAGTTACGACAGGGATTACTTTCGAAGCTTTCTTT
TRBJ2-5 NA TRBD1 TRBV18 CASSQKTGGQETQYF TGTGCCAGCTCACAAAAGACAGGGGGCCAAGAGACCCAGTACTTC
TRBJ1-1 NA NA TRBV5-1 CASSLDRANTEAFF TGCGCCAGCAGCTTGGACAGGGCGAACACTGAAGCTTTCTTT
TRBJ2-1 NA NA TRBV6-4 CASSVSRTGNNEQFF TGTGCCAGCAGTGTCTCCCGTACAGGGAATAATGAGCAGTTCTTC
TRBJ2-6 NA TRBD1 TRBV10-1 CASSDSGTGVDSGANVLTF TGCGCCAGCAGTGACTCCGGGACAGGGGTCGATAGTGGGGCCAACGTCCTGACTTTC
TRBJ1-5 NA NA TRBV24-1 CATSDPGQRQPQHF TGTGCCACCAGTGATCCGGGTCAAAGGCAGCCCCAGCATTTT
TRBJ1-1 NA TRBD1 TRBV18 CASSPDRVGHTEAFF TGTGCCAGCTCACCGGACAGGGTGGGGCACACTGAAGCTTTCTTT
TRBJ1-2 NA TRBD1 TRBV5-1 CASSLEGAQPGYTF TGCGCCAGCAGCTTGGAGGGGGCGCAACCAGGCTACACCTTC
TRBJ2-1 NA TRBD2 TRBV10-3 CAISGASGGLSYNEQFF TGTGCCATCAGTGGGGCTAGCGGGGGGCTTTCCTACAATGAGCAGTTCTTC
TRBJ1-1 NA NA TRBV11-2 CASSFSRGNTEAFF TGTGCCAGCAGCTTCTCCAGGGGTAACACTGAAGCTTTCTTT
TRBJ1-5 NA NA TRBV19 CASSIGEYNQPQHF TGTGCCAGTAGTATAGGCGAGTACAATCAGCCCCAGCATTTT
TRBJ1-2 NA NA TRBV18 CASSTEGNYGYTF TGTGCCAGCTCCACCGAGGGTAACTATGGCTACACCTTC
TRBJ2-3 NA TRBD1 TRBV10-3 CAISEWAGGRTDTQYF TGTGCCATCAGTGAGTGGGCAGGGGGCCGCACAGATACGCAGTATTTT
TRBJ1-1 NA TRBD1 TRBV19 CASSITGGITEAFF TGTGCCAGTAGTATTACAGGGGGGATAACTGAAGCTTTCTTT
TRBJ2-3 NA NA TRBV29-1 CSVEDGRDLTDTQYF TGCAGCGTTGAAGATGGGCGGGATCTCACAGATACGCAGTATTTT
TRBJ1-5 NA NA TRBV2 CASSRDIDSNQPQHF TGTGCCAGCAGTAGGGACATTGATAGCAATCAGCCCCAGCATTTT
TRBJ2-1 many NA TRBV13 CASRQESSYNEQFF TGTGCCAGCAGACAGGAAAGCTCCTACAATGAGCAGTTCTTC
TRBJ1-6 NA NA TRBV5-6 CASSPVAGSNSPLHF TGTGCCAGCAGCCCAGTCGCGGGCAGCAATTCACCCCTCCACTTT
TRBJ1-3 NA NA TRBV24-1 CATSDPISGNTIYF TGTGCCACCAGTGACCCCATCTCTGGAAACACCATATATTTT
TRBJ1-5 NA NA TRBV28 CASSMTGVGPQHF TGTGCCAGCAGTATGACAGGCGTGGGGCCCCAGCATTTT
TRBJ1-2 NA TRBD1 TRBV19 CASGRDRYYGYTF TGTGCCAGTGGGCGGGACAGATACTATGGCTACACCTTC
TRBJ2-1 NA NA TRBV5-1 CASSFGQGLNEQFF TGCGCCAGCAGCTTCGGGCAGGGGTTGAATGAGCAGTTCTTC
TRBJ2-1 NA NA TRBV6-4 CASSDSFSSYNEQFF TGTGCCAGCAGTGACTCGTTTAGCTCCTACAATGAGCAGTTCTTC
TRBJ2-3 once NA TRBV29-1 CSVLSPGDTDTQYF TGCAGCGTCCTCTCCCCCGGGGACACAGATACGCAGTATTTT
TRBJ2-5 NA TRBD1 TRBV25-1 CASSKRTGQWETQYF TGTGCCAGCAGTAAGCGGACAGGGCAGTGGGAGACCCAGTACTTC
TRBJ2-1 NA NA TRBV5-1 CASREQSSYNEQFF TGCGCCAGCAGAGAGCAAAGCTCCTACAATGAGCAGTTCTTC
TRBJ2-2 NA NA TRBV5-5 CASSLYGGGELFF TGTGCCAGCAGCTTGTACGGGGGCGGGGAGCTGTTTTTT
TRBJ2-5 NA TRBD1 TRBV15 CATSREARGETQYF TGTGCCACCAGCAGAGAGGCCAGGGGGGAGACCCAGTACTTC
TRBJ1-1 NA NA TRBV20-1 CSAEGGRAAFF TGCAGTGCGGAGGGGGGGCGGGCCGCTTTCTTT
TRBJ1-2 NA NA TRBV30 CAWSVSGGYGYTF TGTGCCTGGAGTGTATCTGGAGGCTATGGCTACACCTTC
TRBJ2-1 NA TRBD2 TRBV6-5 CASRSSGGVYNEQFF TGTGCCAGCAGATCTAGCGGGGGGGTCTACAATGAGCAGTTCTTC
TRBJ2-7 NA NA TRBV18 CASSQKAGLSYEQYF TGTGCCAGCTCACAGAAGGCGGGGCTCTCCTACGAGCAGTACTTC
TRBJ2-5 NA NA TRBV12-5 CASEGVGETQYF TGTGCTAGTGAGGGGGTCGGGGAGACCCAGTACTTC
TRBJ1-1 NA NA TRBV11-2 CASSLGAFGTEAFF TGTGCCAGCAGCTTAGGGGCATTTGGGACTGAAGCTTTCTTT
TRBJ1-5 NA TRBD1 TRBV30 CAWSEGQANQPQHF TGTGCCTGGAGTGAGGGACAGGCCAATCAGCCCCAGCATTTT